The T cell receptor beta chain under discussion was sequenced for a study of OX40 agonist ivuxolimab in advanced cancers. Here immunoSEQ multiplex PCR was the method, and the copy in TCRdb shows in-frame clones only, minus some. The sample holds 100,000 or so clones, approximately 94% seen once. The ends were cut back, 7 bases at V and 0 bases at J, with 13 bases in the middle. CDR1 is SQVTM, CDR2 ANQGSEA, per germline. The CDR3 length is 15 residues. The sample in question was CD4+ or CD8+ T cells sorted from blood, obtained in a trial of the OX40 agonist ivuxolimab. The sequence derives from an adult with an advanced solid tumor such as melanoma, head and neck, liver or kidney cancer. This rearrangement joins TRBV29-1 to TRBJ2-6; D is perhaps TRBD1 or TRBD2 (7 bases each). The CDR3 loop is CSAGGVDSGANVLTF. The CDR3 nucleotides are TGCAGCGCAGGGGGGGTCGACTCTGGGGCCAACGTCCTGACTTTC. The full variable domain, with the rest looked up from reference TRBV29-1 and TRBJ2-6, is SAVISQKPSRDICQRGTSLTIQCQVDSQVTMMFWYRQQPGQSLTLIATANQGSEATYESGFVIDKFPISRPNLTFSTLTVSNMSPEDSSIYLCSAGGVDSGANVLTFGAGSRLTVL.